This TCR beta chain stems from a study of CD4 T cells in relation to SARS-CoV-2 and coronaviruses. Unexposed donor CD4+ T cells date from about 2011-2019, before the COVID-19 pandemic. CD4+ T cells were isolated from the cells after about ten days of culture. The protocol was immunoSEQ multiplex PCR, while the TCRdb copy is restricted to in-frame clones and leaves out a portion. Of some 20,000 clones listed, more than 65% were seen once; the top ten hold more than 14%. Germline CDR1 is LGHDT and CDR2 is YNNKEL (reference sequence). Trimming took 4 bases from V and 7 from J, leaving 17 bases between them. CDR3 length: 14 residues. Points on this clone: The antigen is undetermined.

The sequence derives from a human donor in good health. This chain joins TRBV3-1 (or the pseudogene TRBV3-2) and TRBJ2-7; D possibly corresponds to TRBD2 (7 bases). The sample comprised CD4+ T cells from PBMCs, cultured in vitro. The CDR3 DNA reads as TGTGCCAGCAGCCCGACTAGCAGGGGATGGGAGCAGTACTTC. It translates to CASSPTSRGWEQYF.